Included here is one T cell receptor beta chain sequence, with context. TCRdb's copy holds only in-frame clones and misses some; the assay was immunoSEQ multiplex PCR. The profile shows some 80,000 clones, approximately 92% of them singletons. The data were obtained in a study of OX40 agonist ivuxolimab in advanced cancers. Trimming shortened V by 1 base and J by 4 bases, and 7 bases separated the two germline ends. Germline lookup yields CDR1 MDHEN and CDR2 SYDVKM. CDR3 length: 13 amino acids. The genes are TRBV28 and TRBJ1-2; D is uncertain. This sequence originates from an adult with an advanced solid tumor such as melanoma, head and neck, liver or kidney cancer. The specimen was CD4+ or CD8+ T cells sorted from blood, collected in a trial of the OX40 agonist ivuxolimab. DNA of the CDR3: TGTGCCAGCAGTTTATCCCTAGGCTATGGCTACACCTTC. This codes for CASSLSLGYGYTF.